The text below deals with one TCR beta chain. As yet, its antigen is unknown. Sequenced by immunoSEQ multiplex PCR; TCRdb stores in-frame clones only, minus some. The sample yields over 25,000 clones, 72% seen once. Germline values: CDR1 MNHNY, CDR2 SVGAGI (reference sequence). Trimming left V 2 bases short and J 6 bases short, with 14 bases between. The CDR3 is 16 amino acids. In the ViraFEST assay, antigen-specific CD4+ clonotypes were identified by expansion after peptide-pool stimulation. Cells that had been cultured for roughly 9 days were the source of isolated CD4+ T cells. Prior SARS-CoV-2 infection was absent in the vaccine recipients, as shown by negative nucleocapsid antibodies. Culturing of more than 1.5 million PBMC per well took place with roughly 9.4 IU/ml IL-2 and around 10 ug/ml peptides. The data were taken from a study of vaccination effects on CD4 cells after COVID-19. Study outcomes and limitations: In vaccinees who were healthy, merely 1 out of 255 vaccine-induced clones cross-reacted with common cold coronaviruses. By a late point after vaccination, infection- and vaccine-induced clones had shrunk markedly through clonal contraction.

Sequenced material: CD4+ T cells from PBMCs cultured with SARS-CoV-2 spike peptides, taken before COVID-19 vaccination. The clonotype originates from a human donor who received a COVID-19 vaccine. This rearrangement joins TRBV6-6 to TRBJ1-6; D may be TRBD1 (5 bases). The CDR3 DNA is TGTGCCAGCAGTTACCGCGAACGGGACGGTAATTCACCCCTCCACTTT. This translates into CASSYRERDGNSPLHF.